One and the same sample provided the 30 T cell receptor beta chains below, sequenced in a study of shared clonotypes between healthy human individuals (dated by TCRdb to the early 2020s). Libraries were made using the immunoSEQ multiplex PCR assay. As stored in TCRdb, this immuneACCESS dataset retains in-frame rearrangements with V and J assigned. A fraction of the clones does not appear; measured against another copy, unresolved V genes explain less than half of the discrepancy, and the remainder lacks a known reason. The sample has approximately 1,000,000 clones on record, approximately 80% of them singletons. Approximately 0.9% of the sample belongs to the ten largest clones. The material sequenced was memory CD4+ T cells from PBMCs. This sample's cell subset or site label indicates: CD45RA-negative fraction. Source of these receptors: a man in his late teens or twenties in good health. Some clones in this sample may be carry-over from other donors' samples.

This clone was seen a single time. This chain joins TRBV4-1 and TRBJ2-7, with 7 bases matching TRBD2. The V segment lost 2 bases and the J segment 2 bases; nucleotides outside the gene matches: 3. The CDR3 loop spans 14 amino acids. From germline, CDR1 is MGHRA and CDR2 YSYEKL. CDR3 nucleotide sequence: TGCGCCAGCAGCCAAAGGGAGGGCCCCTACGAGCAGTACTTC. The encoded protein is CASSQREGPYEQYF.

For this clone: Since a much larger clone is just one base distant, this may be a read error. V usage is TRBV7-3 and J usage is TRBJ2-3; possible D gene TRBD2, 5 bases. CDR1 and CDR2 from the germline V gene are SGHTA and FQGTGA. The CDR3 extends over 14 amino acids. V was cut by 4 bases and J by 1 base, with 9 bases left in between. Here the CDR3 DNA reads TGTGCCAGCAGCTCCGGGAAACGCACAGATACGCAGTATTTT. It specifies CASSSGKRTDTQYF.

This chain links TRBV28 with TRBJ2-3; TRBD2 might be the D (6 bases). The CDR3 length is 14 residues. V lost 4 bases to trimming and J lost 2 bases, with 10 bases between them. Germline values: CDR1 MDHEN, CDR2 SYDVKM. The DNA of the CDR3 is TGTGCCAGCAGTTCTTGGAGGGCCACAGATACGCAGTATTTT. Its protein is CASSSWRATDTQYF.

The J gene is TRBJ1-1, the V gene TRBV7-2; D gene unclear. V was trimmed by 5 bases and J by 0 bases, leaving 13 bases between them. The CDR3 length is 15 residues. CDR1 and CDR2 (germline): SGHTA, FQGNSA. The CDR3 sequence: CASSLRRVVNTEAFF. In DNA form, the CDR3 reads TGTGCCAGCAGCCTGCGTCGGGTTGTGAACACTGAAGCTTTCTTT.

The CDR3 region has the DNA TGTGCCAGCAGCACCAAACAGGGTTACTCCTACAATGAGCAGTTCTTC. Translation gives CASSTKQGYSYNEQFF. This sequence joins TRBV7-8 and TRBJ2-1; D possibly corresponds to TRBD1 (6 bases). This CDR3 spans 16 amino acids. V was cut by 5 bases and J by 0 bases, with 14 bases left in between. Germline assignment: CDR1 SGHVS and CDR2 FQNEAQ.

Comment on this clone: Other nucleotide sequences from this sample produce the same CDR3. The chain recombines TRBV29-1 with TRBJ2-3; 12 positions agree with TRBD1. After removal of 4 bases from V and 3 bases from J, the junction contained 2 bases not matched to a gene. The V gene's germline CDR1 is SQVTM and CDR2 ANQGSEA. CDR3 size: 14 residues. The CDR3 DNA reads as TGCAGCGTTGTGGGACAGGGGGCAACAGATACGCAGTATTTT. Translation gives CSVVGQGATDTQYF.

V gene TRBV25-1 combines with J gene TRBJ2-7; no firm D call. There are 14 residues in the CDR3. The V end lost 1 base, the J end lost 3 bases, and 10 bases lay between the germline ends. In germline, CDR1 is MGHDK, CDR2 SYGVNS. The CDR3 nucleotides read TGTGCCAGCAGTGAATTCGCTTCCCTCTACGAGCAGTACTTC. It codes for CASSEFASLYEQYF.

This clone was detected only a few times. The chain combines TRBV27 with TRBJ2-7; D may correspond to TRBD1 or TRBD2 (5 bases each). CDR1 and CDR2 from the germline V gene are MNHEY and SMNVEV (reference sequence). The CDR3 is 14 residues long. Trimming took off 2 bases at V and 6 bases at J, with 14 bases between the two ends. CDR3 region: CASSLRDRPSEQYF. DNA of the CDR3: TGTGCCAGCAGTTTACGGGACCGCCCCTCCGAGCAGTACTTC.

The gene calls are TRBV9 and TRBJ1-1, with D perhaps TRBD1 (6 bases). V dropped 4 bases and J dropped 4 bases, with 14 bases sitting between them. Germline V gene sequence: CDR1 SGDLS, CDR2 YYNGEE. The CDR3 contains 14 residues. The CDR3 reads CASSTQGSGTEAFF. CDR3 DNA: TGTGCCAGCAGCACACAGGGCAGCGGCACTGAAGCTTTCTTT.

The chain uses TRBV19 and TRBJ2-3; perhaps TRBD1 as D (6 bases). The CDR3 runs to 12 residues. In germline, CDR1 is LNHDA, CDR2 SQIVND (reference sequence). The ends were cut back, 7 bases at V and 8 bases at J, with 13 bases in the middle. The CDR3 spells CASKVLGGTQYF. CDR3 nucleotide sequence: TGTGCCAGTAAGGTGCTAGGGGGTACGCAGTATTTT.

The V gene is TRBV7-2, the J gene TRBJ2-3, with D unclear. Germline lookup yields CDR1 SGHTA and CDR2 FQGNSA. The CDR3 covers 12 residues. Trimming pared 2 bases from V and 6 bases from J, leaving 6 bases between. CDR3 in DNA: TGTGCCAGCAGCTTACGGCGTGATACGCAGTATTTT. Amino acid sequence: CASSLRRDTQYF.

This chain uses TRBV10-3 with TRBJ1-1; D ambiguous. V gave up 4 bases and J gave up 2 bases, with 14 bases separating them. The CDR3 consists of 15 residues. Germline values: CDR1 ENHRY, CDR2 SYGVKD. CDR3 DNA: TGTGCCATCAGTGGGATCAGGCTACCCAACACTGAAGCTTTCTTT. Protein: CAISGIRLPNTEAFF.

The genes are TRBV11-2 and TRBJ2-7, with 7 bases that match TRBD2. The CDR3 sequence is 14 residues long. The germline gives CDR1 SGHAT, CDR2 FQNNGV. The J segment lost 2 bases and the V segment lost 7 bases, leaving 8 bases of the junction unmatched. The DNA of the CDR3 is TGTGCCAGCAACCCGCGGGAGTGGGCCTACGAGCAGTACTTC. This encodes CASNPREWAYEQYF.

V usage is TRBV19 and J usage is TRBJ1-1, with D unresolved. Trimming left V 3 bases short and J 8 bases short, with 10 bases between. Germline loops: CDR1 LNHDA, CDR2 SQIVND (reference sequence). This CDR3 region has 12 residues. The CDR3 loop reads CASSMYGQEAFF. The DNA for the CDR3 is TGTGCCAGTAGTATGTATGGGCAGGAAGCTTTCTTT.

The genes are TRBV27 and TRBJ2-2; TRBD1 agrees at 10 bases. Losses at the gene ends were 6 bases for V and 6 bases for J; bases not matched to a gene: 10. Germline loops: CDR1 MNHEY, CDR2 SMNVEV (reference sequence). CDR3 size: 16 residues. CDR3 in amino acids: CASSRRDRGGSGELFF. CDR3 coding DNA: TGTGCCAGCAGCCGTCGGGACAGGGGAGGCTCCGGGGAGCTGTTTTTT.

A single count supports this clone. The chain links TRBV9 to TRBJ2-2; D is ambiguous. This CDR3 is built from 15 residues. Germline CDR1 is SGDLS and CDR2 is YYNGEE. Trimming removed 0 bases from V and 3 bases from J, with 9 bases in between. CDR3 protein: CASSVGPLYTGELFF. CDR3 DNA sequence: TGTGCCAGCAGCGTAGGCCCTCTTTACACCGGGGAGCTGTTTTTT. The whole variable domain, remainder taken from reference TRBV9 and TRBJ2-2, is DSGVTQTPKHLITATGQRVTLRCSPRSGDLSVYWYQQSLDQGLQFLIQYYNGEERAKGNILERFSAQQFPDLHSELNLSSLELGDSALYFCASSVGPLYTGELFFGEGSRLTVL.

This clone was detected only a few times. The chain combines TRBV7-3 with TRBJ2-7; no firm D call. CDR3 length: 10 residues. Germline assignment: CDR1 SGHTA and CDR2 FQGTGA. The V gene lost 3 bases and the J gene lost 6 bases, with 3 bases spanning the gap. CDR3 DNA sequence: TGTGCCAGCAGCTTCAGCGAGCAGTACTTC. Amino acid sequence: CASSFSEQYF.

This clone was counted once. The chain couples TRBV28 to TRBJ2-1, with D uncertain. Germline CDR1 and CDR2: MDHEN and SYDVKM. CDR3 length: 17 amino acids. Trimming pared 5 bases from V and 2 bases from J, leaving 19 bases between. The CDR3, as DNA: TGTGCCAGCAGTACCAGGAGAACCCTAGGACCCTACAATGAGCAGTTCTTC. Amino acid sequence: CASSTRRTLGPYNEQFF.

This clone has a count of ten or more. The V gene is TRBV30, the J gene TRBJ2-7, with TRBD2 as a possible D gene (5 bases). V lost 1 base and J lost 5, with 12 bases in between. Germline CDR1 reads GTSNPN; CDR2 reads SVGIG (reference sequence). The CDR3 spans 13 residues. The CDR3 is CAWSDRPGDEQYF. DNA for the CDR3: TGTGCCTGGAGTGACCGACCCGGGGACGAGCAGTACTTC.

The chain carries TRBV18 and TRBJ1-2; possibly TRBD1 for D (5 bases). Per germline, CDR1 KGHSH and CDR2 LQKENI. V was cut by 3 bases and J by 5 bases, with 13 bases left in between. The CDR3 covers 14 residues. CDR3 loop: CASSPSGRWYGYTF. The CDR3, as DNA: TGTGCCAGCTCACCGTCAGGGAGGTGGTATGGCTACACCTTC.

The chain's CDR3 is CASSLMSRNTEAFF. CDR3 DNA sequence: TGCGCCAGCAGCTTGATGAGCAGAAACACTGAAGCTTTCTTT. The chain combines TRBV5-1 with TRBJ1-1; D unclear. Germline CDR1 is SGHRS and CDR2 is YFSETQ. V was cut by 1 base and J by 2 bases, with 9 bases left in between. The CDR3 consists of 14 residues.

The V gene is TRBV5-1, the J gene TRBJ2-5; no clear D. Trimming stripped 3 bases from V and 5 bases from J, with 20 bases between. This CDR3 spans 16 amino acids. CDR1 is SGHRS and CDR2 is YFSETQ in the germline V gene. CDR3 in DNA: TGCGCCAGCAGCTACATCCCTATTCCCGCCGGGGAGACCCAGTACTTC. The encoded protein is CASSYIPIPAGETQYF.

The CDR3 loop is CAWSDAGGRGLEAFF. CDR3 sequence (DNA): TGTGCCTGGAGCGACGCCGGGGGGAGGGGGCTTGAAGCTTTCTTT. V gene TRBV30 combines with J gene TRBJ1-1; 7 nucleotides agree with TRBD1. Germline V CDR1 and CDR2: GTSNPN, SVGIG (reference sequence). The CDR3 consists of 15 residues. The J segment lost 7 bases and the V segment lost 3 bases, leaving 14 bases of the junction unmatched.

This clone has only a few counts. This chain links TRBV4-1 with TRBJ2-2; D is unclear. V was pared by 4 bases and J by 6 bases, with 12 bases between. Germline V lookup: CDR1 MGHRA, CDR2 YSYEKL. The CDR3 loop spans 14 amino acids. CDR3 amino acids: CASSPSGGPGELFF. The CDR3 nucleotides are TGCGCCAGCAGCCCCTCGGGTGGACCCGGGGAGCTGTTTTTT.

This clone was detected a few times. CDR3 in amino acids: CASSLVQGGYTF. Written as DNA, the CDR3 is TGTGCCAGCAGCCTCGTTCAGGGCGGCTACACCTTC. The rearrangement links TRBV4-2 to TRBJ1-2; tentatively, D is TRBD1 (5 bases). The CDR3 consists of 12 residues. Trimming took 4 bases from V and 8 from J, leaving 11 bases between them. Looked up from germline, CDR1 is LGHNA and CDR2 is YNFKEQ.

The chain has TRBV4-1 and TRBJ2-1, with 7 nucleotides matching TRBD2. CDR1 and CDR2 (germline): MGHRA, YSYEKL. Trimming removed 1 base from V and 12 bases from J; junction bases left unmatched: 15. This CDR3 is 16 amino acids long. The CDR3 spells CASSQAPAGGGPGQFF. The CDR3 DNA reads TGCGCCAGCAGCCAAGCCCCAGCCGGGGGAGGGCCCGGGCAGTTCTTC.

The gene calls are TRBV15 and TRBJ2-7, with D unresolved. V lost 0 bases and J 4 bases, leaving 7 bases between the germline ends. Germline V gene data show CDR1 as LNHNV and CDR2 as YYDKDF (reference sequence). CDR3 length equals 13 residues. In DNA form, the CDR3 reads TGTGCCACCAGCAGAGATCCCAGATACGAGCAGTACTTC. This encodes CATSRDPRYEQYF.

V usage is TRBV4-3 and J usage is TRBJ2-5; D unclear. CDR3 length equals 16 residues. V shed 3 bases and J shed 2 bases, with 16 bases lying between them. Per the germline V gene, CDR1 is LGHNA and CDR2 is YSLEER. CDR3 sequence (DNA): TGCGCCAGCAGCCAGGAGCAATGGACGGGTCAAGAGACCCAGTACTTC. Its protein product is CASSQEQWTGQETQYF.

This clone was seen a handful of times. The rearrangement uses TRBV14 and TRBJ2-2, with D maybe TRBD1 (6 bases). CDR1 is SGHDN and CDR2 is FVKESK in the germline V gene. Deletions cut 0 bases from V and 3 bases from J, with 11 bases between. CDR3 length equals 16 residues. CDR3 loop: CASSQDVGTHTGELFF. The CDR3 nucleotides read TGTGCCAGCAGCCAAGATGTGGGGACACACACCGGGGAGCTGTTTTTT.

The chain links TRBV4-1 to TRBJ2-5; TRBD1 is a possible D gene (5 bases). The germline V gene has CDR1 MGHRA and CDR2 YSYEKL. Trimming pared 6 bases from V and 1 base from J, leaving 15 bases between. The CDR3 extends over 15 amino acids. CDR3 DNA: TGCGCCAGCAGACGGATCACAGGAATCCAAGAGACCCAGTACTTC. This gives the protein CASRRITGIQETQYF.